This T cell receptor (beta chain) appears in the sequencing data of a study of T cell repertoires in cytomegalovirus infection. MiXCR was run by TCRdb on the reads, yielding one entry per CDR3 protein. The table records roughly 320,000 distinct CDR3 sequences, over 7.5% of them present only once. This clonotype has more than one count but fewer than ten. The CDR3 totals 18 residues. Germline V gene sequence: CDR1 LGHDT, CDR2 YNNKEL (reference sequence). V lost 3 bases to trimming and J lost 7 bases; unmatched junction nucleotides: 10. The sequence was obtained from a human donor in good health (CMV status not recorded). Some clones in this sample may be carry-over from other donors' samples. The gene calls are TRBV3-1 and TRBJ2-6, with 12 bases matching TRBD2. Sequencing input: PBMCs. This CDR3 is CASSQAGLAGGGANVLTF. CDR3 DNA sequence: TGTGCCAGCAGCCAGGCGGGACTAGCGGGCGGTGGAGCCAACGTCCTGACTTTC.